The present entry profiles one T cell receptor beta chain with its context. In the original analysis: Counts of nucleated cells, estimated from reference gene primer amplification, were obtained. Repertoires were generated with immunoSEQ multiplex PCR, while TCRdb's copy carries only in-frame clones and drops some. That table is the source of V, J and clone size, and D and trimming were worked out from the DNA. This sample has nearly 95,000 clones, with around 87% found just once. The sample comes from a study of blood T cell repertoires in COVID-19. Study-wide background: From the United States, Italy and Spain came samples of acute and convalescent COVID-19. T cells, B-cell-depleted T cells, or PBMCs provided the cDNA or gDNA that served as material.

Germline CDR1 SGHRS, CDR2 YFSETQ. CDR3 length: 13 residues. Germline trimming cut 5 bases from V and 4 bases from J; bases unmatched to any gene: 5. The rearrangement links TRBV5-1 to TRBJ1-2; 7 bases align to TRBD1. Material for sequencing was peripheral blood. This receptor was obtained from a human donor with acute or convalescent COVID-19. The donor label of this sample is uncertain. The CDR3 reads CASSPTGIYGYTF. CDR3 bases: TGCGCCAGCAGTCCGACAGGGATCTATGGCTACACCTTC.